Listed below are T cell receptor beta chains from one sample, sequenced in a study of OX40 agonist ivuxolimab in advanced cancers. Generated by immunoSEQ multiplex PCR, the TCRdb table keeps only in-frame clones and is missing some. The top ten hold roughly 0.66% of the sample, which has approximately 64,000 clones, approximately 90% seen once. The sequenced sample was CD4+ or CD8+ T cells sorted from blood, obtained in a trial of the OX40 agonist ivuxolimab. These receptors were obtained from an adult with an advanced solid tumor such as melanoma, head and neck, liver or kidney cancer. Both conserved end residues are part of each CDR3. D genes are given only for firm matches. Not all rows give a size; the values are once, few, many and, for expanded clones, a class.

j_call clone_size d_call v_call cdr3_nt cdr3_aa
TRBJ1-4 - - TRBV30 TGTGCCTGGAGTGTAGCCAGGACCAATGAAAAACTGTTTTTT CAWSVARTNEKLFF
TRBJ2-3 - TRBD2 TRBV5-4 TGTGCCAGCAGCCCACTAGCGGGTAGCACAGATACGCAGTATTTT CASSPLAGSTDTQYF
TRBJ2-7 - - TRBV5-1 TGCGCCAGCAGCTTGAGCGGCTACGAGCAGTACTTC CASSLSGYEQYF
TRBJ1-4 - TRBD1 TRBV6-6 TGTGCCAGCAGAATCAGGGGGCTGGTTGAAAAACTGTTTTTT CASRIRGLVEKLFF
TRBJ2-3 once TRBD2 TRBV19 TGTGCCAGTAGAAGCGGGAGGATCTCAGATACGCAGTATTTT CASRSGRISDTQYF
TRBJ2-7 - TRBD1 TRBV10-3 TGTGCCGCCAAGACAGGGTGGGAGCAGTACTTC CAAKTGWEQYF
TRBJ1-1 - - TRBV5-1 TGCGCCAGCAGCTTGGTAGGGAGCACGAACACTGAAGCTTTCTTT CASSLVGSTNTEAFF
TRBJ1-1 - - TRBV11-2 TGTGCCAGCAGCTTAGATAGGGGTCGCACTGAAGCTTTCTTT CASSLDRGRTEAFF
TRBJ2-2 - - TRBV10-1 TGCGCCAGCAGTGAGCCGCCGGAGGGACCGCTGTTTTTT CASSEPPEGPLFF
TRBJ2-2 - - TRBV5-4 TGTGCCAGCAGCTTGGCCAGGGGAGGCGGGGAGCTGTTTTTT CASSLARGGGELFF
TRBJ2-7 - TRBD2 TRBV25-1 TGTGCCAGCAGTGAATCACTAGCGGGCTCCTACGAGCAGTACTTC CASSESLAGSYEQYF
TRBJ2-2 - - TRBV7-3 TGTGCCAGCAGTTTCGGCCCGGCAGGGTCAGGGCCAGGGCGGACGAACACCGGGGAGCTGTTTTTT CASSFGPAGSGPGRTNTGELFF
TRBJ2-5 - - TRBV29-1 TGCAGCGTTGAACCACTAGGGGTGGGAGAGACCCAGTACTTC CSVEPLGVGETQYF
TRBJ1-2 - - TRBV10-3 TGTGCCATCAGTGAGTCGGGGGCTGGCTACACCTTC CAISESGAGYTF
TRBJ2-1 - TRBD2 TRBV27 TGTGCCAGCATCCGTAACCCCGGACTAGCGGGAGCCTACAATGAGCAGTTCTTC CASIRNPGLAGAYNEQFF
TRBJ1-4 - - TRBV5-1 TGCGCCAGCAGCTTGCAGGGACGATCGGGTGAAAAACTGTTTTTT CASSLQGRSGEKLFF
TRBJ2-1 once TRBD2 TRBV5-4 TGTGCCAGCACCTCTGGTAGCGGGGCCCGCTCCTACAATGAGCAGTTCTTC CASTSGSGARSYNEQFF
TRBJ2-1 - TRBD2 TRBV18 TGTGCCAGCTCACCACCACCCGGACTAGCGGGAGGACTCAATGAGCAGTTCTTC CASSPPPGLAGGLNEQFF
TRBJ2-1 - - TRBV30 TGTGCCTGGAGTGTACGACTATCTTACAATGAGCAGTTCTTC CAWSVRLSYNEQFF
TRBJ2-5 - - TRBV30 TGTGCCTGGAGTCCCGGGACCAGCACGACCGCAGAGACCCAGTACTTC CAWSPGTSTTAETQYF
TRBJ2-1 - TRBD2 TRBV5-1 TGCGCCAGCAGCTCACACCCTACTAGCGGGAGGGGCCTCAATGAGCAGTTCTTC CASSSHPTSGRGLNEQFF
TRBJ1-3 - - TRBV11-2 TGTGCCAGCAGCTTCGGAGGGCGTGGAAACACCATATATTTT CASSFGGRGNTIYF
TRBJ2-6 few - TRBV5-1 TGCGCCAGCAGCTCCCAGGCTGGGGGCGCTGGGGCCAACGTCCTGACTTTC CASSSQAGGAGANVLTF
TRBJ1-4 - - TRBV28 TGTGCCAGCAGTTTTCGGGGTGAAAAACTGTTTTTT CASSFRGEKLFF
TRBJ2-2 once - TRBV5-1 TGCGCCAGCAGCCCCCTGGACGCCACAACGGGCGGGGAGCTGTTTTTT CASSPLDATTGGELFF
TRBJ1-5 - - TRBV15 TGTGCCACCAGCAGAGATGAGGGGGGCGGCAATCAGCCCCAGCATTTT CATSRDEGGGNQPQHF
TRBJ2-1 - TRBD1 TRBV10-3 TGTGCCATCAGTGAGGGGGGACAGGGGGCACGGGAGCAGTTCTTC CAISEGGQGAREQFF
TRBJ2-2 few - TRBV30 TGTGCCTCCGCGGGACAGCTAAACACCGGGGAGCTGTTTTTT CASAGQLNTGELFF
TRBJ2-2 once TRBD2 TRBV5-4 TGTGCCAGCAGCTTGAGTGGCGGGAGGTCCACCGGGGAGCTGTTTTTT CASSLSGGRSTGELFF
TRBJ2-2 - - TRBV7-3 TGTGCCAGCAGCTCAAACACCGGGGAGCTGTTTTTT CASSSNTGELFF
TRBJ1-3 - - TRBV11-2 TGTGCCAGCAGCTTAGTTGGCGGGAGGGCTGGAAACACCATATATTTT CASSLVGGRAGNTIYF
TRBJ2-2 - - TRBV7-2 TGTGCCAGCAGCTTAGCCGGAGGTGTTAGCGGCTCCGGGGAGCTGTTTTTT CASSLAGGVSGSGELFF
TRBJ2-1 - - TRBV7-9 TGTGCCAGCAGCTTAGCCACTCGTCCCGGGGGCAATGAGCAGTTCTTC CASSLATRPGGNEQFF
TRBJ2-3 - TRBD2 TRBV11-3 TGTGCCAGCAGCCCGGAGGGGCTAGCGGGAGTGGATACGCAGTATTTT CASSPEGLAGVDTQYF
TRBJ2-5 - TRBD1 TRBV18 TGTGCCAGCTCACAACGGACAGGGCGGGAGACCCAGTACTTC CASSQRTGRETQYF
TRBJ2-5 - - TRBV7-2 TGTGCCAGCAGCCCGGGACATTTCCAAGAGACCCAGTACTTC CASSPGHFQETQYF
TRBJ1-2 - - TRBV19 TGTGCCAGTAGTGTCCCTCAGGGGACCCGTTATCCTAGGGATGGCTACACCTTC CASSVPQGTRYPRDGYTF
TRBJ1-2 - - TRBV19 TGTGCCAGTAGTAGATCGGACACCCGGAGCGGTAGCTACACCTTC CASSRSDTRSGSYTF
TRBJ1-5 - - TRBV7-8 TGTGCCAGCAGCCCAGAACCCGGGCAGCCCCAGCATTTT CASSPEPGQPQHF
TRBJ2-7 - - TRBV5-1 TGCGCCAGCAGCTTCTCGCCGGATACCTACGAGCAGTACTTC CASSFSPDTYEQYF
TRBJ2-1 - - TRBV27 TGTGCCAGCAGTTTGGGATCCTACAATGAGCAGTTCTTC CASSLGSYNEQFF
TRBJ1-1 - - TRBV21-1 TGTGCCAGCACCCCACGGACAGCTAACACTGAAGCTTTCTTT CASTPRTANTEAFF
TRBJ2-2 - TRBD2 TRBV7-3 TGTGCCAGCAGTTTAGCGGGAGGGAGGAACACCGGGGAGCTGTTTTTT CASSLAGGRNTGELFF
TRBJ1-4 - TRBD1 TRBV6-1 TGTGCCAGCAGTTTGGATCAGGGGGCATGGGAAAAACTGTTTTTT CASSLDQGAWEKLFF
TRBJ1-2 - - TRBV9 TGTGCCAGCAGCGTTGGCAGGGTGGGCTATGGCTACACCTTC CASSVGRVGYGYTF
TRBJ1-1 - - TRBV5-1 TGCGCCAGCAGCAGGGGACGGATGAACACTGAAGCTTTCTTT CASSRGRMNTEAFF
TRBJ2-7 - TRBD1 TRBV18 TGTGCCAGCTCTCCCGGGACAGGAGTCTCCGTCTACGAGCAGTACTTC CASSPGTGVSVYEQYF
TRBJ2-7 - TRBD2 TRBV28 TGTGCCAGCAGTCCCAACCCGGGACTAGCGGGCACCTACGAGCAGTACTTC CASSPNPGLAGTYEQYF
TRBJ2-2 - - TRBV4-1 TGCGCCAGCAGCCTAGGACACGGGGACACCGGGGAGCTGTTTTTT CASSLGHGDTGELFF
TRBJ1-4 medium-sized - TRBV19 TGTGCCAGTAGCCCAACCCGCGGGACAACAACTAATGAAAAACTGTTTTTT CASSPTRGTTTNEKLFF
TRBJ1-2 once - TRBV20-1 TGCAGTGCTAGGAGGAGGGCTGGCTACACCTTC CSARRRAGYTF
TRBJ2-3 - - TRBV19 TGTGCCAGTAGCGGCGGTTACGGCACAGATACGCAGTATTTT CASSGGYGTDTQYF
TRBJ2-6 few TRBD1 TRBV11-1 TGTGCCAGCAGCCGACAGGGGACCTCTGGGGCCAACGTCCTGACTTTC CASSRQGTSGANVLTF